The 4 T cell receptor beta chains in this list originate from one sample, sequenced in a study of T cells in Graves' hyperthyroidism and ophthalmopathy (dated by TCRdb to the late 2010s). Library prep was done by multiplex PCR. Sequencing used an Illumina HiSeq 2000. Amplification of TCR beta CDR3 regions was carried out from RNA transcripts. A first-round RT-PCR of the TCR CDR3 used the HTBI primer set with the Qiagen OneStep RT-PCR kit. The public reads were quality trimmed at Q25 with fastp and then assembled into clones with MiXCR by TCRdb, keeping productive beta chains. Each entry merges the rows of one CDR3 protein and shows their most common DNA and genes. The sample includes hundreds of thousands of distinct CDR3 sequences, with 38% observed a single time. Approximately 10% of the sample goes to the ten largest clones. Sequencing was carried out using blood. Every receptor here comes from a man in his late teens or twenties with Graves' hyperthyroidism.

This clonotype has ten or more counts. The V gene is TRBV15, the J gene TRBJ2-7; D remains ambiguous. V shed 1 base and J shed 5 bases, with 15 bases lying between them. Germline V gene data show CDR1 as LNHNV and CDR2 as YYDKDF (reference sequence). The CDR3 consists of 15 residues. Here the CDR3 DNA reads TGTGCCACCAGCAGAGTTGTGGGAAGGTTCGACGAGCAGTACTTC. Amino acid sequence: CATSRVVGRFDEQYF.

This clonotype showed up many times. The V call is TRBV29-1, the J call TRBJ1-2, with D perhaps matching TRBD1 (6 bases). The germline V gene encodes CDR1 SQVTM and CDR2 ANQGSEA. The V end was cut by 0 bases, the J end by 8 bases, with 7 bases between. The CDR3 has 11 residues. CDR3: CSVEDRGGYTF. The DNA of the CDR3 is TGCAGCGTTGAAGACAGGGGAGGCTACACCTTC.

This clonotype appeared many times. The chain joins TRBV10-3 to TRBJ2-7; D perhaps matches TRBD1 (5 bases). Trimming shortened V by 0 bases and J by 2 bases, and 11 bases separated the two germline ends. The germline V gene encodes CDR1 ENHRY and CDR2 SYGVKD. This CDR3 has 15 amino acids. Here the CDR3 DNA reads TGTGCCATCAGTGAGTCCCCCGACAGAACCTACGAGCAGTACTTC. Its protein product is CAISESPDRTYEQYF.

This clonotype was counted a few times. V gene TRBV20-1 combines with J gene TRBJ1-1; D gene unclear. V was trimmed by 6 bases and J by 7 bases, leaving 18 bases between them. This CDR3 spans 13 amino acids. CDR1 and CDR2 (germline): DFQATT, SNEGSKA (reference sequence). The CDR3 DNA reads TGCAGTGCCATGGATGGGAGGGCGGATGAAGCTTTCTTT. Translating it yields CSAMDGRADEAFF.